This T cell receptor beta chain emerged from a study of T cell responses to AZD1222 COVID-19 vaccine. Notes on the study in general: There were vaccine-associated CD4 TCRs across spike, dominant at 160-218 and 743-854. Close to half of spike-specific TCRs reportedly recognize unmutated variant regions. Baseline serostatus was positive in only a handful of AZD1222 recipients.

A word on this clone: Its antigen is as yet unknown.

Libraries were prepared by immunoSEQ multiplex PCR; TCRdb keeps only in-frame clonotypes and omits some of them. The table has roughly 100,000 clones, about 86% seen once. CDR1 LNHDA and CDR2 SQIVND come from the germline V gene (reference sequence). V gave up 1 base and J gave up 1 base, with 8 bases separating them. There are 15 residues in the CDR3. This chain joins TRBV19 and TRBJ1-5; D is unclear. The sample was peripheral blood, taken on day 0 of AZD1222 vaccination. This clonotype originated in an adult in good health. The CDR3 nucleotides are TGTGCCAGTAGTATAGGAGAGGACAGCAATCAGCCCCAGCATTTT. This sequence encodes CASSIGEDSNQPQHF. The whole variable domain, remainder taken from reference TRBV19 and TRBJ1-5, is DGGITQSPKYLFRKEGQNVTLSCEQNLNHDAMYWYRQDPGQGLRLIYYSQIVNDFQKGDIAEGYSVSREKKESFPLTVTSAQKNPTAFYLCASSIGEDSNQPQHFGDGTRLSIL.